This TCR beta chain was sequenced for a study of cytomegalovirus exposure and HLA in healthy donors. Turning to the study itself: From donors who were HLA-typed, an early data release held 80 million to 85 million unique TCRs.

Overall study results and limits: The classifier reportedly diagnosed cytomegalovirus status with high specificity and sensitivity. What a later analysis reportedly showed was that an Asian-associated ancestry cluster had fewer N-insertions than the roughly 700-donor mean. Associated with cytomegalovirus, according to the listing, were fewer than 200 TCR beta chains.

A multiplex PCR was run with 60 Vbeta primers and 13 Jbeta primers. Only in-frame clones appear in the TCRdb table, and some are missing; sequencing was by immunoSEQ multiplex PCR. Here the sample spans roughly 290,000 clones, about four fifths being singletons. Trimming cost V 0 bases and J 8 bases, with 12 bases left between them. The CDR3 consists of 14 residues. The V gene's germline CDR1 is SGDLS and CDR2 YYNGEE. For this clone: Its matching antigen is unknown.

The J gene is TRBJ2-1, the V gene TRBV9; D perhaps matches TRBD2 (6 bases). This TCR was sampled from a girl aged 2-10 years in good health and CMV-seronegative. Material for sequencing was PBMCs. The CDR3 sequence is CASSVEGGTYEQFF. The CDR3 DNA is TGTGCCAGCAGCGTAGAGGGCGGGACCTATGAGCAGTTCTTC.